These T cell receptor beta chains were read from a single sample in a study of CD8 T cells in Susac syndrome. TCRdb independently ran MiXCR on the immunoSEQ multiplex PCR reads; one entry per CDR3 protein. The sample consists of 230,000 or so distinct CDR3 sequences, 95% of them appearing once. Input material: CD4+ T cells from PBMCs. These receptors came from a human donor with multiple sclerosis. Both conserved end residues are part of each CDR3. The D gene is left open where the match is weak. The size of a clone is reported for some rows only, either as once, few or many, or as a class for expanded clones.

cdr3_nt: TGTGCCAGCAGTTTGGGGAGGGGGCGGTACGAGCAGTACTTC
cdr3_aa: CASSLGRGRYEQYF
d_call: .
j_call: TRBJ2-7
v_call: TRBV27
clone_size: once

cdr3_nt: TGCGCCAGCAGCTTGGCCGGGAGGGGCTACGAGCAGTACTTC
cdr3_aa: CASSLAGRGYEQYF
d_call: TRBD2
j_call: TRBJ2-7
v_call: TRBV5-1
clone_size: .

cdr3_nt: TGTGCCAGCAGCTTATGGGGAACCAATCAGCCCCAGCATTTT
cdr3_aa: CASSLWGTNQPQHF
d_call: .
j_call: TRBJ1-5
v_call: TRBV7-9
clone_size: .

cdr3_nt: TGTGCCAGCAGCTTACAGCGGGTTAGCACAGATACGCAGTATTTT
cdr3_aa: CASSLQRVSTDTQYF
d_call: .
j_call: TRBJ2-3
v_call: TRBV7-3
clone_size: once

cdr3_nt: TGTGCTAGCAGCCGAGGGACTAGCGGGAGGGAAGAGACCCAGTACTTC
cdr3_aa: CASSRGTSGREETQYF
d_call: TRBD2
j_call: TRBJ2-5
v_call: TRBV7-7
clone_size: .

cdr3_nt: TGCAGTGCTATAGGACTAGCGAACTACGAGCAGTACTTC
cdr3_aa: CSAIGLANYEQYF
d_call: TRBD2
j_call: TRBJ2-7
v_call: TRBV20-1
clone_size: .

cdr3_nt: TGTGCCAGCAGCCCCGGACAGGGGTTAGCGAACACTGAAGCTTTCTTT
cdr3_aa: CASSPGQGLANTEAFF
d_call: TRBD1
j_call: TRBJ1-1
v_call: TRBV7-9
clone_size: once

cdr3_nt: TGTGCCAGCAGCGTGTTCGGGGGCTCCTACAATGAGCAGTTCTTC
cdr3_aa: CASSVFGGSYNEQFF
d_call: .
j_call: TRBJ2-1
v_call: TRBV9
clone_size: .

cdr3_nt: TGTGCCAGCAGTTACGGTTTGGGACAGGTGCAGTTCTTC
cdr3_aa: CASSYGLGQVQFF
d_call: TRBD1
j_call: TRBJ2-1
v_call: TRBV6-5
clone_size: .

cdr3_nt: TGCGCCAGCAGCTCAGGGGTCGAGCAGTACTTC
cdr3_aa: CASSSGVEQYF
d_call: .
j_call: TRBJ2-7
v_call: TRBV5-1
clone_size: .

cdr3_nt: TGTGCCAGCAGTGCCCTACTAGAGTTGAATGAGCAGTTCTTC
cdr3_aa: CASSALLELNEQFF
d_call: .
j_call: TRBJ2-1
v_call: TRBV28
clone_size: .

cdr3_nt: TGTGCCAGCAGCTTAGCCGGGGAGCTGTTTTTT
cdr3_aa: CASSLAGELFF
d_call: .
j_call: TRBJ2-2
v_call: TRBV11-2
clone_size: few

cdr3_nt: TGTGCCAGCAGCTCTCTGACAGGTTTTAATTACAATGAGCAGTTCTTC
cdr3_aa: CASSSLTGFNYNEQFF
d_call: .
j_call: TRBJ2-1
v_call: TRBV9
clone_size: .

cdr3_nt: TGTGCCACCAGTGACACTAGAGCGGGGGGGAACACCGGGGAGCTGTTTTTT
cdr3_aa: CATSDTRAGGNTGELFF
d_call: TRBD2
j_call: TRBJ2-2
v_call: TRBV24-1
clone_size: .

cdr3_nt: TGTGCCACCAGCAGCTTCCGAACAGGTGGTGGAGAGACCCAGTACTTC
cdr3_aa: CATSSFRTGGGETQYF
d_call: .
j_call: TRBJ2-5
v_call: TRBV15
clone_size: .

cdr3_nt: TGTGCCAGCAGCTTAAAAGCGGGAGGGCCGGGTAGCGCCTACGAGCAGTACTTC
cdr3_aa: CASSLKAGGPGSAYEQYF
d_call: TRBD2
j_call: TRBJ2-7
v_call: TRBV11-2
clone_size: .

cdr3_nt: TGTGCCAGCAGCCCGTCGGGACTTACGTACAATGAGCAGTTCTTC
cdr3_aa: CASSPSGLTYNEQFF
d_call: .
j_call: TRBJ2-1
v_call: TRBV3-1
clone_size: .

cdr3_nt: TGTGCCAGCAACCGGAAGAACACTGAAGCTTTCTTT
cdr3_aa: CASNRKNTEAFF
d_call: .
j_call: TRBJ1-1
v_call: TRBV28
clone_size: .

cdr3_nt: TGTGCCACCAGCAGAGATGGGGTACTAGCGCGCGAGCAGTACTTC
cdr3_aa: CATSRDGVLAREQYF
d_call: TRBD2
j_call: TRBJ2-7
v_call: TRBV15
clone_size: .

cdr3_nt: TGTGCCAGCAGCTTAGGGGACAGGGTGATTAATCAGCCCCAGCATTTT
cdr3_aa: CASSLGDRVINQPQHF
d_call: TRBD1
j_call: TRBJ1-5
v_call: TRBV7-9
clone_size: .

cdr3_nt: TGTGCCAGCAGCTCTGGACCTTACGAGCAGTACTTC
cdr3_aa: CASSSGPYEQYF
d_call: .
j_call: TRBJ2-7
v_call: TRBV7-9
clone_size: .

cdr3_nt: TGTGCCAGCAGCCTCAAACCCCCGGGGCCTCCCTACAATGAGCAGTTCTTC
cdr3_aa: CASSLKPPGPPYNEQFF
d_call: .
j_call: TRBJ2-1
v_call: TRBV3-1
clone_size: .

cdr3_nt: TGTGCCATCACCCCCGGGAGGGGGCATGAGCAGTTCTTC
cdr3_aa: CAITPGRGHEQFF
d_call: .
j_call: TRBJ2-1
v_call: TRBV10-3
clone_size: .